This entry concerns a single T cell receptor (beta chain). These data originate in a study of OX40 agonist ivuxolimab in advanced cancers. The CDR3 spans 14 residues. J was trimmed by 2 bases and V by 5 bases; bases with no gene match: 4. Germline-derived CDR1 and CDR2 are MNHNS and SASEGT. Data came from immunoSEQ multiplex PCR; TCRdb stores just in-frame clones and leaves some out. The sample includes around 45,000 clones, about 79% of them seen just once. The sample in question was CD4+ or CD8+ T cells sorted from blood, obtained in a trial of the OX40 agonist ivuxolimab. The chain combines TRBV6-1 with TRBJ1-2; the match to TRBD1 covers 8 bases. This sequence originates from an adult with an advanced solid tumor such as melanoma, head and neck, liver or kidney cancer. The CDR3 loop reads CASSSAGGNYGYTF. The CDR3 region has the DNA TGTGCCAGCAGTTCCGCAGGGGGCAACTATGGCTACACCTTC.